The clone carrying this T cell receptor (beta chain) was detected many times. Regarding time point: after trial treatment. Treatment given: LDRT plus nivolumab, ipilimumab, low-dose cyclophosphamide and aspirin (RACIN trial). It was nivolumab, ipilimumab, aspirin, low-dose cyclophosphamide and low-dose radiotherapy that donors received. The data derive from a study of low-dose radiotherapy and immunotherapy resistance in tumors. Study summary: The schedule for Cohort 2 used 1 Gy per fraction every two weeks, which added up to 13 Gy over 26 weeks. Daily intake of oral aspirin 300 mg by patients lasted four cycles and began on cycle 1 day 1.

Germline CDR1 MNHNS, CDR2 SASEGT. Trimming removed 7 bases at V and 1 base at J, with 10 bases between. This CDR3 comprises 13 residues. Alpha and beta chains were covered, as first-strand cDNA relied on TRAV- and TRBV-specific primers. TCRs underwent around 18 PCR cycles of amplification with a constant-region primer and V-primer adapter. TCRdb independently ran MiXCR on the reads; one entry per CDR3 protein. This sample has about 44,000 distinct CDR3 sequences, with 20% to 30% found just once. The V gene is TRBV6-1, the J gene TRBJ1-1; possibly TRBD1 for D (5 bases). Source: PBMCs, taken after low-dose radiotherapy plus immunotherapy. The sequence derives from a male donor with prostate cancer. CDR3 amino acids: CASTGQGNTEAFF. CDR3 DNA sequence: TGTGCCAGCACGGGGCAGGGGAACACTGAAGCTTTCTTT.